Listed below are T cell receptor beta chains from one sample, sequenced in a study of shared clonotypes between healthy human individuals. Generated by immunoSEQ multiplex PCR, the TCRdb table keeps only in-frame clones and is missing some. The table shows about 2.4 million clones, with 90% to 95% occurring only once. The sample was naive CD4+ T cells sorted from blood. These receptors were obtained from a man younger than 35 in good health. Each CDR3 is given with its conserved first and last residue. D genes are given only for firm matches. Rows may omit the clone size; those that give it use once, few, many or a size class.

abundance: -; d_gene: TRBD1; len: 15; j_gene: TRBJ1-4; v_gene: TRBV2; CDR3nt: TGTGCCAGCAGTTGGGACAGGGACCTCTATGAAAAACTGTTTTTT; CDR3aa: CASSWDRDLYEKLFF
abundance: -; d_gene: -; len: 14; j_gene: TRBJ2-1; v_gene: TRBV7-9; CDR3nt: TGTGCCAGCAGCCGACTATTCGTACAGGATGAGCAGTTCTTC; CDR3aa: CASSRLFVQDEQFF
abundance: -; d_gene: -; len: 16; j_gene: TRBJ2-1; v_gene: TRBV5-1; CDR3nt: TGCGCCAGCAGCCGAGGGGACACTGGCGGGGTGAATGAGCAGTTCTTC; CDR3aa: CASSRGDTGGVNEQFF
abundance: -; d_gene: TRBD1; len: 14; j_gene: TRBJ2-3; v_gene: TRBV11-3; CDR3nt: TGTGCCAGCAGCTCAGGGGGTGTCACAGATACGCAGTATTTT; CDR3aa: CASSSGGVTDTQYF
abundance: -; d_gene: -; len: 16; j_gene: TRBJ2-1; v_gene: TRBV28; CDR3nt: TGTGCCAGCAGTGGGGGGGGCAGTCTCGCCTACAATGAGCAGTTCTTC; CDR3aa: CASSGGGSLAYNEQFF
abundance: -; d_gene: -; len: 14; j_gene: TRBJ1-1; v_gene: TRBV5-1; CDR3nt: TGCGCCAGCAGCCCCGACGGGCGGGACACTGAAGCTTTCTTT; CDR3aa: CASSPDGRDTEAFF
abundance: once; d_gene: TRBD1; len: 14; j_gene: TRBJ1-5; v_gene: TRBV6-1; CDR3nt: TGTGCCAGCAAGCCGGGACAGCCCCATCAGCCCCAGCATTTT; CDR3aa: CASKPGQPHQPQHF
abundance: -; d_gene: -; len: 14; j_gene: TRBJ2-5; v_gene: TRBV2; CDR3nt: TGTGCCAGCAGTGAAATTGGGGGGATAGGGACCCAGTACTTC; CDR3aa: CASSEIGGIGTQYF
abundance: -; d_gene: -; len: 13; j_gene: TRBJ1-2; v_gene: TRBV6-5; CDR3nt: TGTGCCAGCAGTTACTCGCTGGGTTATGGCTACACCTTC; CDR3aa: CASSYSLGYGYTF
abundance: -; d_gene: -; len: 15; j_gene: TRBJ2-1; v_gene: TRBV6-5; CDR3nt: TGTGCCAGCAGTCCCTCGGGCGACAGGCGCAATGAGCAGTTCTTC; CDR3aa: CASSPSGDRRNEQFF
abundance: -; d_gene: -; len: 13; j_gene: TRBJ1-1; v_gene: TRBV5-1; CDR3nt: TGCGCCAGCAAAGTGACAGAGAACACTGAAGCTTTCTTT; CDR3aa: CASKVTENTEAFF
abundance: -; d_gene: TRBD2; len: 14; j_gene: TRBJ2-5; v_gene: TRBV5-1; CDR3nt: TGCGCCAGCAGCGCCCGGGAGGGAACAGAGACCCAGTACTTC; CDR3aa: CASSAREGTETQYF
abundance: few; d_gene: -; len: 17; j_gene: TRBJ1-5; v_gene: TRBV28; CDR3nt: TGTGCCAGCAGTCCGGAACCGGGACCGGCTCCGAATCAGCCCCAGCATTTT; CDR3aa: CASSPEPGPAPNQPQHF
abundance: -; d_gene: -; len: 16; j_gene: TRBJ2-7; v_gene: TRBV5-6; CDR3nt: TGTGCCAGCAGCTTGGGGGGGAACCGCAAAACCTACGAGCAGTACTTC; CDR3aa: CASSLGGNRKTYEQYF
abundance: -; d_gene: TRBD1; len: 14; j_gene: TRBJ2-7; v_gene: TRBV5-6; CDR3nt: TGTGCCAGCAGCTTACTGGACAGGGCCTACGAGCAGTACTTC; CDR3aa: CASSLLDRAYEQYF
abundance: -; d_gene: -; len: 11; j_gene: TRBJ1-2; v_gene: TRBV20-1; CDR3nt: TGCAGTGCTTTCGGGGAGAAGGGCTACACCTTC; CDR3aa: CSAFGEKGYTF
abundance: -; d_gene: -; len: 15; j_gene: TRBJ2-5; v_gene: TRBV7-9; CDR3nt: TGTGCCAGCAGCTTAGGACAGATAGTACAAGAGACCCAGTACTTC; CDR3aa: CASSLGQIVQETQYF
abundance: -; d_gene: TRBD2; len: 16; j_gene: TRBJ2-1; v_gene: TRBV9; CDR3nt: TGTGCCAGCAGCCGGACTAGCGGGGGGTCCTACAATGAGCAGTTCTTC; CDR3aa: CASSRTSGGSYNEQFF
abundance: -; d_gene: -; len: 16; j_gene: TRBJ1-3; v_gene: TRBV27; CDR3nt: TGTGCCAGCACCCCCAAGGACGGCTTCTCTGGAAACACCATATATTTT; CDR3aa: CASTPKDGFSGNTIYF
abundance: -; d_gene: -; len: 14; j_gene: TRBJ2-2; v_gene: TRBV7-2; CDR3nt: TGTGCCAGCAGCTCCCAGGGTTCGGGCGGGGAGCTGTTTTTT; CDR3aa: CASSSQGSGGELFF
abundance: -; d_gene: -; len: 15; j_gene: TRBJ2-3; v_gene: TRBV28; CDR3nt: TGTGCCAGCAGTTTTCCCGGGGTGTACACAGATACGCAGTATTTT; CDR3aa: CASSFPGVYTDTQYF
abundance: -; d_gene: -; len: 13; j_gene: TRBJ2-5; v_gene: TRBV30; CDR3nt: TGTGCCTGTTCAAAGACTAGTAAGGAGACCCAGTACTTC; CDR3aa: CACSKTSKETQYF
abundance: -; d_gene: -; len: 13; j_gene: TRBJ2-3; v_gene: TRBV7-2; CDR3nt: TGTGCCAGCAGCACACAGGGTTCGGATACGCAGTATTTT; CDR3aa: CASSTQGSDTQYF
abundance: -; d_gene: -; len: 15; j_gene: TRBJ2-2; v_gene: TRBV11-1; CDR3nt: TGTGCCAGCAGCTTTGGCACCGCGAACACCGGGGAGCTGTTTTTT; CDR3aa: CASSFGTANTGELFF
abundance: -; d_gene: -; len: 18; j_gene: TRBJ1-6; v_gene: TRBV9; CDR3nt: TGTGCCAGCAACCCGGACGGGACCTTCGCTCTAGGGAATTCACCCCTCCACTTT; CDR3aa: CASNPDGTFALGNSPLHF
abundance: -; d_gene: -; len: 14; j_gene: TRBJ2-6; v_gene: TRBV4-1; CDR3nt: TGCGCCAGCAGCCAAGACCCCGGGGCCAACGTCCTGACTTTC; CDR3aa: CASSQDPGANVLTF
abundance: once; d_gene: -; len: 14; j_gene: TRBJ2-3; v_gene: TRBV5-1; CDR3nt: TGCGCCAGCAGCTTAACAGGGTATTCAGATACGCAGTATTTT; CDR3aa: CASSLTGYSDTQYF
abundance: once; d_gene: -; len: 14; j_gene: TRBJ2-7; v_gene: TRBV6-1; CDR3nt: TGTGCCCCCAGGAGAGCCCCACACTCCTACGAGCAGTACTTC; CDR3aa: CAPRRAPHSYEQYF
abundance: -; d_gene: -; len: 15; j_gene: TRBJ2-3; v_gene: TRBV2; CDR3nt: TGTGCCAGCATAGGGTGGATCCAGGGAACAGATACGCAGTATTTT; CDR3aa: CASIGWIQGTDTQYF
abundance: -; d_gene: -; len: 12; j_gene: TRBJ2-1; v_gene: TRBV5-5; CDR3nt: TGTGCCAGCAGCTTGGGAGTCAATGAGCAGTTCTTC; CDR3aa: CASSLGVNEQFF
abundance: -; d_gene: -; len: 14; j_gene: TRBJ1-6; v_gene: TRBV5-5; CDR3nt: TGTGCCAGCAGCTTGGGCTGGCAGGATTCACCCCTCCACTTT; CDR3aa: CASSLGWQDSPLHF
abundance: -; d_gene: -; len: 14; j_gene: TRBJ1-2; v_gene: TRBV6-1; CDR3nt: TGTGCCAGCATCCTCATTCGGGATGGCTATGGCTACACCTTC; CDR3aa: CASILIRDGYGYTF
abundance: -; d_gene: TRBD2; len: 14; j_gene: TRBJ2-1; v_gene: TRBV7-9; CDR3nt: TGTGCCAGCAGGGGACTAGCGGGAAACAATGAGCAGTTCTTC; CDR3aa: CASRGLAGNNEQFF
abundance: -; d_gene: TRBD1; len: 13; j_gene: TRBJ2-7; v_gene: TRBV5-8; CDR3nt: TGTGCCAGCACCCAGGACAGGGGCCACGAGCAGTACTTC; CDR3aa: CASTQDRGHEQYF
abundance: -; d_gene: -; len: 15; j_gene: TRBJ2-6; v_gene: TRBV7-9; CDR3nt: TGTGCCAGCAGCTTACGACAGTCCGGGGCCAACGTCCTGACTTTC; CDR3aa: CASSLRQSGANVLTF
abundance: -; d_gene: -; len: 14; j_gene: TRBJ2-2; v_gene: TRBV5-6; CDR3nt: TGTGCCAGCAGCTTCAGCTCCCGGGGTGGGGAGCTGTTTTTT; CDR3aa: CASSFSSRGGELFF